This TCR beta chain was identified in a study of beta chain features in type 1 diabetes. This clone turned up a few times. Isolated RNA was reverse transcribed in full, so expressed TCRB transcripts were sequenced. Sequenced by immunoSEQ multiplex PCR; TCRdb stores in-frame clones only, minus some. The table lists around 200,000 clones, less than 15% of them singletons, with around 0.63% in the top ten. Staining for CD45RO/CCR7/CD25/CD127/CD95/CD27 allowed sorting of CD4+ naive, central memory, regulatory and stem cell-like memory cells. Germline V gives CDR1 SGHRS, CDR2 YFSETQ. This CDR3 has 13 residues. V lost 4 bases and J lost 8; bases outside the gene matches: 8.

This TCR came from a woman younger than 35 in good health. The chain employs TRBV5-1 and TRBJ1-2; TRBD1 aligns across 7 bases. The sequenced material came from central memory CD4+ T cells from blood. The CDR3 nucleotides read TGCGCCAGCAGCGCGGACAGGCTTCGGGGCTACACCTTC. Amino acids: CASSADRLRGYTF.